This TCR beta chain stems from a study of T cell responses to AZD1222 COVID-19 vaccine. TCRdb keeps only in-frame clones here, not all; method: immunoSEQ multiplex PCR. The sample gives about 160,000 clones, around nine tenths of which show up once; around 5.2% is in the top ten. Overall study findings and caveats: Targets within unmutated variant regions were reportedly found for nearly half of spike-specific TCRs. Clonal diversity was possibly underestimated, and white British individuals and females predominated among donors. Spike-specific TCR depth and breadth grew after two AZD1222 doses.

Comment on this clone: The antigen is not known.

CDR1 is GTSNPN and CDR2 is SVGIG in the germline V gene (reference sequence). The length of the CDR3 is 17 residues. Trimming took off 2 bases at V and 2 bases at J, with 19 bases between the two ends. The starting material was peripheral blood, obtained on day 0 of AZD1222 vaccination. The receptor's source is an adult in good health. V usage is TRBV30 and J usage is TRBJ1-5; possibly TRBD1 for D (6 bases). The CDR3 sequence is CAWSMGGAGEGNQPQHF. In DNA form, the CDR3 reads TGTGCCTGGAGTATGGGGGGGGCAGGGGAAGGCAATCAGCCCCAGCATTTT. Using reference TRBV30 and TRBJ1-5 for the parts outside the CDR3, the full variable domain is SQTIHQWPATLVQPVGSPLSLECTVEGTSNPNLYWYRQAAGRGLQLLFYSVGIGQISSEVPQNLSASRPQDRQFILSSKKLLLSDSGFYLCAWSMGGAGEGNQPQHFGDGTRLSIL.